Sequencing of this T cell receptor (beta chain) was carried out in a study of T cell repertoires in ileal Crohn's disease. The wider study: Surgery for a complication: stricturing in about 61%, penetrating in approximately 40%.

TCRdb's copy holds only in-frame clones and misses some; the assay was immunoSEQ multiplex PCR. Of more than 60,000 clones listed, roughly 91% are singletons. The time point denotes: neoterminal ileum biopsy at postoperative endoscopy, about 6 months after surgery. Concerning this clone itself: Its antigen is still unknown.

General observations from the study: High-frequency clones were more common in sorted CD8 than CD4 cells.

In germline, CDR1 is SGHAT, CDR2 FQNNGV. V was pared by 5 bases and J by 2 bases, with 16 bases between. CDR3 size: 15 residues. Sequenced sample: ileal tissue. The V gene is TRBV11-2, the J gene TRBJ2-7; no reliable D call. The receptor was isolated from an adult with Crohn's disease. The CDR3 nucleotides read TGTGCCAGCAGCCACCCAATTGGGCGAACCTACGAGCAGTACTTC. Amino acid sequence: CASSHPIGRTYEQYF.